Shown below are 9 T cell receptor beta chains from a single sample sequenced in a study of T cell repertoires in cytomegalovirus infection. From the reads, TCRdb called clonotypes with MiXCR, one entry per CDR3 protein. This table holds roughly 720,000 distinct CDR3 sequences, 35% found once. The source material was PBMCs. These receptors all come from a human donor in good health (CMV status not recorded). Some clones in this sample may be carry-over from other donors' samples.

The genes are TRBV11-2 and TRBJ2-1; D not certain. The V gene's germline CDR1 is SGHAT and CDR2 FQNNGV. The CDR3 has 12 residues. Trimming shortened V by 2 bases and J by 6 bases, and 5 bases separated the two germline ends. The CDR3 sequence: CASSLSFNEQFF. The CDR3 DNA sequence: TGTGCCAGCAGCTTAAGTTTCAATGAGCAGTTCTTC. Together with reference TRBV11-2 and TRBJ2-1, the CDR3 gives the full variable domain: EAGVAQSPRYKIIEKRQSVAFWCNPISGHATLYWYQQILGQGPKLLIQFQNNGVVDDSQLPKDRFSAERLKGVDSTLKIQPAKLEDSAVYLCASSLSFNEQFFGPGTRLTVL.

This chain uses TRBV4-1 with TRBJ1-2; 7 bases map to TRBD1. V lost 4 bases, J lost 7 bases, and 9 bases stayed unmatched. CDR1 is MGHRA, CDR2 YSYEKL, per germline. The CDR3 is 14 amino acids. The DNA for the CDR3 is TGCGCCAGCAGCCTTAACCGGGACAGCGGTGGCTACACCTTC. Amino acid sequence: CASSLNRDSGGYTF.

This clonotype was detected ten times or more. The rearrangement joins TRBV7-3 to TRBJ2-7; D is unclear. The V gene lost 5 bases and the J gene lost 0 bases, with 11 bases spanning the gap. This CDR3 is built from 14 residues. Germline V CDR1 and CDR2: SGHTA, FQGTGA. As DNA, the CDR3 is TGTGCCAGCAGCCCGGACCGTGGCTCCTACGAGCAGTACTTC. Its translation is CASSPDRGSYEQYF.

The chain recombines TRBV29-1 with TRBJ2-1; 7 nucleotides agree with TRBD2. V shed 4 bases, J shed 5 bases, and the junction held 5 bases outside the gene matches. The CDR3 covers 13 residues. The V gene's germline CDR1 is SQVTM and CDR2 ANQGSEA. CDR3 coding DNA: TGCAGCGTTGTACTAGCGTGGGACAATGAGCAGTTCTTC. As protein: CSVVLAWDNEQFF.

In this sample, this clonotype turned up a few times. The chain is built from TRBV5-6 and TRBJ2-2, with 14 positions matching TRBD2. V lost 4 bases to trimming and J lost 2 bases; unmatched junction nucleotides: 7. Germline V lookup: CDR1 SGHDT, CDR2 YYEEEE. This CDR3 has 18 amino acids. This CDR3 reads CASSPPGLAGVNTGELFF. The CDR3 DNA reads TGTGCCAGCAGCCCACCGGGACTAGCGGGAGTAAACACCGGGGAGCTGTTTTTT.

The chain employs TRBV20-1 and TRBJ2-7, with D tentatively TRBD2 (6 bases). The germline gives CDR1 DFQATT, CDR2 SNEGSKA (reference sequence). The V end lost 3 bases, the J end lost 5 bases, and 17 bases lay between the germline ends. CDR3 length: 14 residues. The CDR3 sequence: CSARARLREDEQYF. Here the CDR3 DNA reads TGCAGTGCTAGGGCAAGGTTAAGGGAGGACGAGCAGTACTTC.

This clonotype was seen once. The CDR3 ends on some other residue instead of the conserved phenylalanine or tryptophan, so this is likely a read error. The V call is TRBV7-9, the J call TRBJ1-2, with 11 bases fitting TRBD1. The CDR3 is 15 amino acids. From germline, CDR1 is SEHNR and CDR2 FQNEAQ (reference sequence). V trimming: 4 bases; J trimming: 6 bases; junction bases outside the gene matches: 7. The CDR3 nucleotides read TGTGCCAGCAGCTCCGTCGGGACAGGGGGAAATGGCTACACCTTG. Protein sequence: CASSSVGTGGNGYTL.

CDR3 DNA: TGCGCCAGCAGCAACGATAAGGGCCAAAACATTCAGTACTTC. It specifies CASSNDKGQNIQYF. The rearrangement links TRBV23-1 to TRBJ2-4, with unresolved D. TRBV23-1 qualifies as an ORF whose function is uncertain. V lost 6 bases and J lost 5, with 14 bases in between. This CDR3 is built from 14 residues.

This chain links TRBV7-9 with TRBJ1-5, with D hard to call. CDR1 and CDR2 (germline): SEHNR, FQNEAQ (reference sequence). V shed 11 bases and J shed 1 base, with 15 bases lying between them. The CDR3 sequence is 14 residues long. CDR3 DNA sequence: TGTGCCGGCCAAGGCGCGGGAAGCAATCAGCCCCAGCATTTT. It is translated as CAGQGAGSNQPQHF.